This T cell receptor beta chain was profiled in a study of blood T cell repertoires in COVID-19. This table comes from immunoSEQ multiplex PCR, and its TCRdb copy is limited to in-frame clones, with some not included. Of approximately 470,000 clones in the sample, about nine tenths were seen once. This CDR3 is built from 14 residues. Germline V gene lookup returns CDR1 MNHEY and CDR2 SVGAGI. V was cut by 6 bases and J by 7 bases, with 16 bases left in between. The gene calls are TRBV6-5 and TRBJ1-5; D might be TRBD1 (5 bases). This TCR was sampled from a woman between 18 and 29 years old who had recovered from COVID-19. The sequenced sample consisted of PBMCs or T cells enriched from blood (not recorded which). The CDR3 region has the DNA TGTGCCAGCAGAGGGGCTGGATCAGGACAGCCCCAGCATTTT. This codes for CASRGAGSGQPQHF.